This T cell receptor (beta chain) originates from a study of T-cell reconstitution after alpha-beta-depleted transplantation in children. Study-level results: A year had passed since transplant, and T-cell counts and diversity by then came mostly from newly produced T cells.

Regarding this clonotype: The antigen remains unidentified.

CDR1 LGHNA and CDR2 YSLEER come from the germline V gene. This CDR3 contains 12 residues. Trimming cost V 4 bases and J 8 bases, with 9 bases left between them. A TCRbeta library incorporating unique molecular identifiers was prepared. TCRdb processed the PCR reads anew with MiXCR; each CDR3 protein has one entry. The table includes 500,000 or so distinct CDR3 sequences, about 10% detected once. The input for sequencing was PBMCs, mostly from graft donor cells, taken 180 days after TCRalphabeta/CD19-depleted stem cell transplant. The sequence came from a female patient aged 2-10 years who had a stem cell transplant for aplastic anemia, so the T cells may come from the graft donor. The rearrangement uses TRBV4-3 and TRBJ2-1; D may match TRBD1 or TRBD2 (5 bases each). CDR3 sequence reads: CASSRGIDEQFF. The DNA of the CDR3 is TGCGCCAGCAGCCGGGGGATAGATGAGCAGTTCTTC.